This TCR beta chain was identified in a study of tumor-infiltrating lymphocytes in localized non-small cell lung cancer. Study as a whole: Resected tumor was paired with non-adjacent uninvolved lung from the same patient. Whole-study results and caveats: Recurrence-free survival showed no association with tumor T-cell fraction. Available tissue quantity limited TCR sequencing to a patient subset.

V was shortened by 0 bases and J by 5 bases, with 20 bases between the two germline ends. Germline V gene data show CDR1 as SGDLS and CDR2 as YYNGEE. This CDR3 region has 18 residues. Clones were read by immunoSEQ multiplex PCR, and TCRdb kept only the in-frame ones, dropping some. The table records under 8,500 clones, 70% to 80% of them present only once. For this clone: Its target is unknown.

The receptor was isolated from a human donor with non-small cell lung cancer. The sequencing sample was made of lung tumor tissue. The chain combines TRBV9 with TRBJ2-2; perhaps TRBD2 as D (7 bases). This chain's CDR3 is CASSVAGGGERRTGELFF. The CDR3 DNA reads TGTGCCAGCAGCGTAGCTGGAGGGGGGGAACGACGGACCGGGGAGCTGTTTTTT.